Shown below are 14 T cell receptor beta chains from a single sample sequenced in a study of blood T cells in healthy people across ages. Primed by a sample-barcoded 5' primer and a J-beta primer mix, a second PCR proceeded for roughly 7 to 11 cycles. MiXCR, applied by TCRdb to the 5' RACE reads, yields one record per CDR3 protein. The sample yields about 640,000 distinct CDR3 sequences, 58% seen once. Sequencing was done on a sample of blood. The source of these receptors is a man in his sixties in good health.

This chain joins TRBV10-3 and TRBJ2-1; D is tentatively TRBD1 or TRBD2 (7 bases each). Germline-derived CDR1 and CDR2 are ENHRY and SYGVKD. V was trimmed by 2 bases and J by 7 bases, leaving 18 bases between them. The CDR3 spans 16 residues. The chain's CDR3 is CAISEMGGGAGNEQFF. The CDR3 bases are TGTGCCATCAGTGAGATGGGAGGGGGCGCCGGGAATGAGCAGTTCTTC.

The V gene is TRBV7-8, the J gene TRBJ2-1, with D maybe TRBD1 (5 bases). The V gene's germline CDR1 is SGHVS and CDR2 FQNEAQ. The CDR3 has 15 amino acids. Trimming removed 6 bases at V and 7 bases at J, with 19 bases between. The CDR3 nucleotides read TGTGCCAGCAGGCCCGGCCGGGCAGGGCGTAATGAGCAGTTCTTC. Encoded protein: CASRPGRAGRNEQFF.

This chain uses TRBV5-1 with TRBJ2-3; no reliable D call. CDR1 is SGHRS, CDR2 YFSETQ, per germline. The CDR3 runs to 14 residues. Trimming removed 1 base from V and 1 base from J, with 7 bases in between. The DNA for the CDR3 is TGCGCCAGCAGCTTGCAGGAGCGCACAGATACGCAGTATTTT. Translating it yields CASSLQERTDTQYF.

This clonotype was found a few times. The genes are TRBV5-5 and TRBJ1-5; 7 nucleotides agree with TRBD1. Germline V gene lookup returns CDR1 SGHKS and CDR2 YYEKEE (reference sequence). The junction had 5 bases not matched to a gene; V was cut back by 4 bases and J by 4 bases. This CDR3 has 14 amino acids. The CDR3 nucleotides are TGTGCCAGCAGCGAGGGGGCGAATAATCAGCCCCAGCATTTT. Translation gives CASSEGANNQPQHF.

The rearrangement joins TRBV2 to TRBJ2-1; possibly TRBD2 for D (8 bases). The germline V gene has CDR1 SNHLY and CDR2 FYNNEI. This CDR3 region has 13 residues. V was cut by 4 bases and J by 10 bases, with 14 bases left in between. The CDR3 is CASSAGLGGEQFF. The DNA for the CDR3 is TGTGCCAGCAGTGCGGGACTAGGGGGCGAGCAGTTCTTC.

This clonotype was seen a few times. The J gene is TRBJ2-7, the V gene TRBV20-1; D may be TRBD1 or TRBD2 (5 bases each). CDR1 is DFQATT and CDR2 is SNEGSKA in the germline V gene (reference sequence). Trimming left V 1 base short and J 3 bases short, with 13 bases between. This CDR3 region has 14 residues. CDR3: CSARVNYGGYEQYF. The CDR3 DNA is TGCAGTGCTAGAGTTAATTATGGGGGCTACGAGCAGTACTTC.

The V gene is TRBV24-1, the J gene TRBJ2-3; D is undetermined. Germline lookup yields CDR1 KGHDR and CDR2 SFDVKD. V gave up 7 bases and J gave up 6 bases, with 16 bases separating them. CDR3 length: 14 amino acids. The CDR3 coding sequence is TGTGCCACCAGAGGCCCCCAGGATCCGGATACGCAGTATTTT. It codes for CATRGPQDPDTQYF.

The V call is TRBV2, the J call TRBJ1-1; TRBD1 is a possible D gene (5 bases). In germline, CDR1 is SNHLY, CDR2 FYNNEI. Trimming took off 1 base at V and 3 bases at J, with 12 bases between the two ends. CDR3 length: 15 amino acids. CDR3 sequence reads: CASSEDWGKDTEAFF. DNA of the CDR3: TGTGCCAGCAGTGAAGATTGGGGGAAGGACACTGAAGCTTTCTTT.

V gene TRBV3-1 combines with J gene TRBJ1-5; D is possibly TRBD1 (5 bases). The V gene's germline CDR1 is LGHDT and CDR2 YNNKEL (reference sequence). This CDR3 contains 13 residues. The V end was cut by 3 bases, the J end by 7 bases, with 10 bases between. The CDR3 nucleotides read TGTGCCAGCAGCCAGATTAGGGGACAGCCCCAGCATTTT. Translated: CASSQIRGQPQHF.

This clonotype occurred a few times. Here the CDR3 reads CASGGFRTTGELFF. CDR3 sequence (DNA): TGTGCCAGCGGAGGCTTTAGAACCACCGGGGAGCTGTTTTTT. The J gene is TRBJ2-2, the V gene TRBV6-6; tentative D call: TRBD2 (5 bases). V shed 8 bases and J shed 4 bases, with 14 bases lying between them. Germline V gene data show CDR1 as MNHNY and CDR2 as SVGAGI (reference sequence). The CDR3 consists of 14 residues.

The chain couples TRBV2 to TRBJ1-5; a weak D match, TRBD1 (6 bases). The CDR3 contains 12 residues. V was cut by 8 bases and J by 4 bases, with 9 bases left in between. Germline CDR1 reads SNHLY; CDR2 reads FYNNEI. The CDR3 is CASRGRNQPQHF. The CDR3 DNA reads TGTGCCAGCCGGGGGCGGAATCAGCCCCAGCATTTT.

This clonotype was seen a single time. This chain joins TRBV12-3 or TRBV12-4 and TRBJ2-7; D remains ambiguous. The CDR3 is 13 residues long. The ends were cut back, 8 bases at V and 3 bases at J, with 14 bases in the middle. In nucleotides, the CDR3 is TGTGCCAGCGCCACAGACTCGAACTACGAGCAGTACTTC. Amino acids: CASATDSNYEQYF.

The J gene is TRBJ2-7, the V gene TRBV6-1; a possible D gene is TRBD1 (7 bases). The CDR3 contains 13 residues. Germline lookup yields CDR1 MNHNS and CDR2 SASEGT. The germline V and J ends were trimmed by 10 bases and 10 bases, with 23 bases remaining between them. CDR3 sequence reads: CATAPQGRLAQYF. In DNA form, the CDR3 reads TGTGCCACCGCACCACAGGGGAGGTTGGCCCAGTACTTC.

CDR3 DNA: TGTGCCAGCAGCTTAGGCAGGGTTACGCAGTACTTC. Its protein product is CASSLGRVTQYF. The chain uses TRBV11-2 and TRBJ2-4, with D possibly TRBD1 on 5 matching bases. Trimming pared 1 base from V and 13 bases from J, leaving 11 bases between. Germline-derived CDR1 and CDR2 are SGHAT and FQNNGV. This CDR3 is built from 12 residues.